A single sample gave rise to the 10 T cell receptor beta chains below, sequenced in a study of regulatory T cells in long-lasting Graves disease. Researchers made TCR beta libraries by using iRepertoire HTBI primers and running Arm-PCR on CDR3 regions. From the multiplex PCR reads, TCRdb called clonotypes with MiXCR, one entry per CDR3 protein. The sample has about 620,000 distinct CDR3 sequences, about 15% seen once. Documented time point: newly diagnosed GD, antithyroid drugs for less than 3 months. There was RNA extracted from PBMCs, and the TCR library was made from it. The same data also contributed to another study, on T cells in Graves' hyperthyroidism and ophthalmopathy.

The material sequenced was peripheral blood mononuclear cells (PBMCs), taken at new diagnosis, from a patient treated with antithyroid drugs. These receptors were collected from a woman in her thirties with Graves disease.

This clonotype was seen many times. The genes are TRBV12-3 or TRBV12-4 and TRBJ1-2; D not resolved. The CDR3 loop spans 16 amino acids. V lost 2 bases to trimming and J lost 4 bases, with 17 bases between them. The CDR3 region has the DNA TGTGCCAGCAGTTTAAAACTGTCGGGATCGATCTATGGCTACACCTTC. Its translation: CASSLKLSGSIYGYTF.

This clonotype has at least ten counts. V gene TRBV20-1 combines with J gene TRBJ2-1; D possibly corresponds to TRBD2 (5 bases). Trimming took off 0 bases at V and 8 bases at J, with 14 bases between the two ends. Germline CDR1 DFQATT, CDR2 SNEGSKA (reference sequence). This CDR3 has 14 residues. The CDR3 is CSARDGMEFHEQFF. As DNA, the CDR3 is TGCAGTGCTAGAGACGGGATGGAGTTCCATGAGCAGTTCTTC.

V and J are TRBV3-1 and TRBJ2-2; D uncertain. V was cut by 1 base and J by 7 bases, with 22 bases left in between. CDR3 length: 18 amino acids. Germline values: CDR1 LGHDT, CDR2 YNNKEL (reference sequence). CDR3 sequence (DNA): TGTGCCAGCAGCCAAGGAGACTCCTTGACACCGATTGGCGGGGAGCTGTTTTTT. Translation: CASSQGDSLTPIGGELFF.

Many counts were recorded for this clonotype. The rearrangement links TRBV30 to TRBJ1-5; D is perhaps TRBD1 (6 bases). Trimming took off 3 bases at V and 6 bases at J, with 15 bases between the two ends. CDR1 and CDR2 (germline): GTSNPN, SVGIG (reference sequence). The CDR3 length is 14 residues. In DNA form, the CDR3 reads TGTGCCTGGAGAACACAGGGTTCAGGTCAGCCCCAGCATTTT. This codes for CAWRTQGSGQPQHF.

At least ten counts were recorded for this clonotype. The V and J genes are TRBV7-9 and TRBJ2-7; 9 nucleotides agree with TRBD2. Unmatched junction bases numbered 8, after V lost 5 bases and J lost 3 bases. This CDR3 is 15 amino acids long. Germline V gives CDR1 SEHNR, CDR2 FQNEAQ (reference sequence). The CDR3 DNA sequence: TGTGCCAGCAGCCCTGGGGCTAGCGGGGTCTACGAGCAGTACTTC. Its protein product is CASSPGASGVYEQYF.

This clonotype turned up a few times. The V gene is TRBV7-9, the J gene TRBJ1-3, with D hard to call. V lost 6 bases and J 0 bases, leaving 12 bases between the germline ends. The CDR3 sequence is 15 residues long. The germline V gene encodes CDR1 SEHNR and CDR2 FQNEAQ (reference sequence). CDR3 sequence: CASSPPGISGNTIYF. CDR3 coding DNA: TGTGCCAGCAGTCCACCGGGGATCTCTGGAAACACCATATATTTT.

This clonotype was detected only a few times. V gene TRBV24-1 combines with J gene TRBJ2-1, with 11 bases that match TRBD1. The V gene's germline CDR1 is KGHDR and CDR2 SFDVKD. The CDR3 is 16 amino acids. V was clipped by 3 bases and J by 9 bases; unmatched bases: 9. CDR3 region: CATSDLRDRGLREQFF. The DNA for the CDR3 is TGTGCCACCAGTGATCTACGGGACAGGGGGTTGCGTGAGCAGTTCTTC.

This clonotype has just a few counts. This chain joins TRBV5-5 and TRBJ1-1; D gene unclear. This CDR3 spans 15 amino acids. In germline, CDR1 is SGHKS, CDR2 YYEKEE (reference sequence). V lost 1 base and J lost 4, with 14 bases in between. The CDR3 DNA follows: TGTGCCAGCAGCTTGCTGGTGGGTTTGGCCACTGAAGCTTTCTTT. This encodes CASSLLVGLATEAFF.

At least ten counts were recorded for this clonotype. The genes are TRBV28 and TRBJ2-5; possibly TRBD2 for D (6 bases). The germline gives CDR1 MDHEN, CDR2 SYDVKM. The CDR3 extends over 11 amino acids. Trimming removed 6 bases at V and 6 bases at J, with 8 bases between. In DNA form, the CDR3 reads TGTGCCAGCAGAGGAGGGAAGACCCAGTACTTC. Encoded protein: CASRGGKTQYF.

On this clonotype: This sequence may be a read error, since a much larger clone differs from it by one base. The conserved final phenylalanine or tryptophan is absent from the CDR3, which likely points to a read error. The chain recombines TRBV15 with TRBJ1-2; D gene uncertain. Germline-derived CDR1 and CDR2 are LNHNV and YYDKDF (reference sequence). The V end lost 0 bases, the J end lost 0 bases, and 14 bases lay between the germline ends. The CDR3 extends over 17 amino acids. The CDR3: CATSRDLVTNSNYGYTL. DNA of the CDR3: TGTGCCACCAGCAGAGATCTCGTGACAAACTCTAACTATGGCTACACCCTC.